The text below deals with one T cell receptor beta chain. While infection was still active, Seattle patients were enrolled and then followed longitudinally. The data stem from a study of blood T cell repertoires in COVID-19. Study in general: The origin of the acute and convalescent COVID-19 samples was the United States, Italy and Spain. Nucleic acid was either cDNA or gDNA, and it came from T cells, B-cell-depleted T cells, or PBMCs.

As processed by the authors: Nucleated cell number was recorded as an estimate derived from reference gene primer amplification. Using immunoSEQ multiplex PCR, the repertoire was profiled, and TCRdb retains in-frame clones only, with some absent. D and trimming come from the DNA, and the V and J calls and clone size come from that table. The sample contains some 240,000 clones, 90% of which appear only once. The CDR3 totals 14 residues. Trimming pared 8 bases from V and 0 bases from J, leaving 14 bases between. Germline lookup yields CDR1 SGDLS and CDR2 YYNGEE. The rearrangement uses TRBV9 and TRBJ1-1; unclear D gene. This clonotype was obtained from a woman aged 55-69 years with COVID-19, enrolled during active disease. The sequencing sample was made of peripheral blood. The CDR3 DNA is TGTGCCAGTCGTAGAGGGAGCATGAACACTGAAGCTTTCTTT. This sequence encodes CASRRGSMNTEAFF.